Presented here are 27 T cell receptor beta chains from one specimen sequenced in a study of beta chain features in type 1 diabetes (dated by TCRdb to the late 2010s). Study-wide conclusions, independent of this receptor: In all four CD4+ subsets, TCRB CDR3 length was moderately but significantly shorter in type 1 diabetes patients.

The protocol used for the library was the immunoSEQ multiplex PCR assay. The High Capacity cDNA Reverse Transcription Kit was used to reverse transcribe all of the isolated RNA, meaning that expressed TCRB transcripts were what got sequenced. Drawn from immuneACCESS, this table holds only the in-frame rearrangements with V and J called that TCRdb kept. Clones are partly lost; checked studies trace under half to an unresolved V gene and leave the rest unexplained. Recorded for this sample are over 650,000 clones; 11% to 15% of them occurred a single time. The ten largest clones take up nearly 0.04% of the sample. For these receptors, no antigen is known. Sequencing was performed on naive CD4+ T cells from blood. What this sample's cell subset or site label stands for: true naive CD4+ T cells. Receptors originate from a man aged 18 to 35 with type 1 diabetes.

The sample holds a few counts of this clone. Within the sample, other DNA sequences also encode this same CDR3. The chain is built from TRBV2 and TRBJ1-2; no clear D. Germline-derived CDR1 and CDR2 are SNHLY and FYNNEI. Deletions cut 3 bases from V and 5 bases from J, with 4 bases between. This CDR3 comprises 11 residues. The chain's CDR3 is CASSEGYGYTF. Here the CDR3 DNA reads TGTGCCAGCAGTGAGGGGTATGGCTACACCTTC.

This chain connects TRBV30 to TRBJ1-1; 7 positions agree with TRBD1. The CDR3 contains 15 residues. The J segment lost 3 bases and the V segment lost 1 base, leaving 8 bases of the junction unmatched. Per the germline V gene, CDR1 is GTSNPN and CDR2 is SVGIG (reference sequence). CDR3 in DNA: TGTGCCTGGAGTGCCCAGGGGGTTGGGTACACTGAAGCTTTCTTT. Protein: CAWSAQGVGYTEAFF.

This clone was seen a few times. DNA for the CDR3: TGTGCCAGCAGCTTAATTGGGACCGGGGAGCTGTTTTTT. Amino acids: CASSLIGTGELFF. This sequence joins TRBV11-2 and TRBJ2-2; D unresolved. The ends were cut back, 2 bases at V and 5 bases at J, with 6 bases in the middle. This CDR3 comprises 13 residues. Per the germline V gene, CDR1 is SGHAT and CDR2 is FQNNGV.

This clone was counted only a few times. The CDR3 bases are TGTGCCAGCAGCTTGTTAGCGGGGCCGTCCTACGAGCAGTACTTC. Encoded protein: CASSLLAGPSYEQYF. The rearrangement joins TRBV7-2 to TRBJ2-5; 8 bases match TRBD2. The J call may be in error: the DNA end matches TRBJ2-7 better. This CDR3 is 15 amino acids long. Germline V gene data show CDR1 as SGHTA and CDR2 as FQGNSA.

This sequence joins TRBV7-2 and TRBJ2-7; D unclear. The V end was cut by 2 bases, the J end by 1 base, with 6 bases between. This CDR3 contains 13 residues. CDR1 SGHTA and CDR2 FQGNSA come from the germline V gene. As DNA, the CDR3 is TGTGCCAGCAGCTTAAGCTCGTCCTACGAGCAGTACTTC. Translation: CASSLSSSYEQYF.

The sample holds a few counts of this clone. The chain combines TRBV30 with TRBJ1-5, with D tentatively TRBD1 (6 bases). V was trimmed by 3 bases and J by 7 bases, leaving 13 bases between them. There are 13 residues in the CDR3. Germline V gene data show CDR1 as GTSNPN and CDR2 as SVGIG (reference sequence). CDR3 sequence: CAWSGGGEQPQHF. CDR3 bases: TGTGCCTGGAGCGGAGGGGGGGAGCAGCCCCAGCATTTT. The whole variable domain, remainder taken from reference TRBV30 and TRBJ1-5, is SQTIHQWPATLVQPVGSPLSLECTVEGTSNPNLYWYRQAAGRGLQLLFYSVGIGQISSEVPQNLSASRPQDRQFILSSKKLLLSDSGFYLCAWSGGGEQPQHFGDGTRLSIL.

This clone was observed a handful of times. The CDR3 loop reads CASSGGRRRLRETQYF. CDR3 DNA sequence: TGTGCCAGCAGTGGGGGGCGAAGGAGACTAAGAGAGACCCAGTACTTC. The chain employs TRBV6-4 and TRBJ2-5; D might be TRBD1 (6 bases). The germline V gene encodes CDR1 MRHNA and CDR2 SNTAGT. This CDR3 region has 16 residues. Trimming shortened V by 4 bases and J by 4 bases, and 19 bases separated the two germline ends.

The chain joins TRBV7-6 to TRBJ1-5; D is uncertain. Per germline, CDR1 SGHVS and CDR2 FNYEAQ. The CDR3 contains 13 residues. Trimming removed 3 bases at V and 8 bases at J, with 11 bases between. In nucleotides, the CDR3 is TGTGCCAGCAGCTTGGACCGTGGAAAGCCCCAGCATTTT. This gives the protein CASSLDRGKPQHF.

The CDR3 nucleotides read TGTGCCTGGAGTGACGGCAATCAGCCCCAGCATTTT. Its translation is CAWSDGNQPQHF. The chain is built from TRBV30 and TRBJ1-5; the D is unclear. With 1 base removed from V and 2 bases from J, the gap between germline ends came to 3 bases. The CDR3 is 12 amino acids. Per germline, CDR1 GTSNPN and CDR2 SVGIG (reference sequence).

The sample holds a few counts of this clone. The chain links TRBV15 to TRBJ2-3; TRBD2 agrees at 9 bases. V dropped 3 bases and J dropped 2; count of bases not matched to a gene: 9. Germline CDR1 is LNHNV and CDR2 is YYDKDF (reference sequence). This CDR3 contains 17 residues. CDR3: CATSSPHSGRPTDTQYF. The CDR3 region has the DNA TGTGCCACCAGCAGTCCTCATAGCGGGAGACCCACAGATACGCAGTATTTT.

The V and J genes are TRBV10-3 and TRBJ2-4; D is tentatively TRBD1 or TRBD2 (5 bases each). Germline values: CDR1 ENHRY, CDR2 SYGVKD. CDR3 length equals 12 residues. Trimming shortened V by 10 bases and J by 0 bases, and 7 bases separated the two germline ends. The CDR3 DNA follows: TGTGCCACCGGGGCAGCCAAAAACATTCAGTACTTC. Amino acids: CATGAAKNIQYF.

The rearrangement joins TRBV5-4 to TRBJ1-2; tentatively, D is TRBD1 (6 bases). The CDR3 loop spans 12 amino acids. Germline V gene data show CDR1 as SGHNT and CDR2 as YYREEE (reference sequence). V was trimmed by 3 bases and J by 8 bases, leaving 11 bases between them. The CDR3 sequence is CASSSQGLGYTF. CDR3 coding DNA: TGTGCCAGCAGCTCACAGGGTTTGGGCTACACCTTC. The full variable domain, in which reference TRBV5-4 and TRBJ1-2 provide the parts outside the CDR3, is ETGVTQSPTHLIKTRGQQVTLRCSSQSGHNTVSWYQQALGQGPQFIFQYYREEENGRGNFPPRFSGLQFPNYSSELNVNALELDDSALYLCASSSQGLGYTFGSGTRLTVV.

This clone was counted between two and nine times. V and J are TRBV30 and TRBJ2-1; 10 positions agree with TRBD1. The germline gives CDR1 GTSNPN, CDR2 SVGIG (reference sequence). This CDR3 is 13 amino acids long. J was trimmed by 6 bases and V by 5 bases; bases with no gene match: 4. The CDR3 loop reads CAWDRTGGNEQFF. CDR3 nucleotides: TGTGCCTGGGACAGGACAGGGGGCAATGAGCAGTTCTTC.

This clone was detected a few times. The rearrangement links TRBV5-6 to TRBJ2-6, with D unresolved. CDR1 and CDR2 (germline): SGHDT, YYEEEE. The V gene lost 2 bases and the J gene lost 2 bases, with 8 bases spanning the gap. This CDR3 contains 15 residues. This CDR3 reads CASSFLLTGANVLTF. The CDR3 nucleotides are TGTGCCAGCAGCTTTTTGTTGACTGGGGCCAACGTCCTGACTTTC.

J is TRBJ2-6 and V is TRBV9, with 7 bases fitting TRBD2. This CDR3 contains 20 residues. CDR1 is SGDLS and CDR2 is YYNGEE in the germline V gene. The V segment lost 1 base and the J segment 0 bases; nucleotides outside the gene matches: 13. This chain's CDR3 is CASSVNREGGKPSGANVLTF. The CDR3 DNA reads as TGTGCCAGCAGCGTAAATAGGGAGGGCGGGAAGCCCTCTGGGGCCAACGTCCTGACTTTC.

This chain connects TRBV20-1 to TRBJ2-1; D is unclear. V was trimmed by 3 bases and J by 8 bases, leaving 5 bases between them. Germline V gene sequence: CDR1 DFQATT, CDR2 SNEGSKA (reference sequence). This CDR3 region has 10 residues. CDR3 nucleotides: TGCAGTGCTAGTAATGATGAGCAGTTCTTC. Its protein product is CSASNDEQFF.

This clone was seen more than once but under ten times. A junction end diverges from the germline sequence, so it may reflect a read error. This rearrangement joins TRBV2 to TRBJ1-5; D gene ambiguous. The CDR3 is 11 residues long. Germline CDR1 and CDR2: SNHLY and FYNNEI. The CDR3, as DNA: TGTGCCAGCAGAGAAGGACAGCCCCAGCATTTT. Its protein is CASREGQPQHF.

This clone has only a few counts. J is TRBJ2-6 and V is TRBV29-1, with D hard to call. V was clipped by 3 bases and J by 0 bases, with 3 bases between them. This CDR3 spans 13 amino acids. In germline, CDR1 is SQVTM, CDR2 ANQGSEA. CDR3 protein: CSVESSGANVLTF. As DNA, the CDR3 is TGCAGCGTTGAGAGCTCTGGGGCCAACGTCCTGACTTTC.

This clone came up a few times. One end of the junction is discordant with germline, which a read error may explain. CDR3 loop: CASSRGAMTGDETQYF. In DNA form, the CDR3 reads TGTGCTAGCAGCCGCGGTGCGATGACAGGGGATGAGACCCAGTACTTC. The V and J genes are TRBV7-7 and TRBJ2-5; TRBD1 matches at 8 bases. Germline assignment: CDR1 SSHAT and CDR2 FNYEAQ (reference sequence). This CDR3 has 16 residues.

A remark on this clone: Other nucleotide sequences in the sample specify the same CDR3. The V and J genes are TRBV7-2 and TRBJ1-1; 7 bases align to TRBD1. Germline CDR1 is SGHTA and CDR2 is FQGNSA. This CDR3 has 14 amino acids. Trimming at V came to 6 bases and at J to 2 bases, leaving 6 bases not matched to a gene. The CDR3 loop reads CASSPGTANTEAFF. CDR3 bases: TGTGCCAGCAGTCCCGGGACAGCAAACACTGAAGCTTTCTTT.

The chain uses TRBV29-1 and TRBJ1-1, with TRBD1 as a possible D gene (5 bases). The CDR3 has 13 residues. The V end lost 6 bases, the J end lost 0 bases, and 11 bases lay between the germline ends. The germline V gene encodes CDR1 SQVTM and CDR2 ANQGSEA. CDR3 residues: CSVAGTVNTEAFF. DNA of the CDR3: TGCAGCGTGGCCGGGACGGTGAACACTGAAGCTTTCTTT.

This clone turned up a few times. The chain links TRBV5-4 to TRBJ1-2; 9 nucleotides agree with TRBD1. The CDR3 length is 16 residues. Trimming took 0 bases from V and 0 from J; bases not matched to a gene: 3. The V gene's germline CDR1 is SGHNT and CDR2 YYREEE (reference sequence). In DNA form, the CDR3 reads TGTGCCAGCAGCTTGGGGGGACAGGGTCCTAACTATGGCTACACCTTC. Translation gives CASSLGGQGPNYGYTF.

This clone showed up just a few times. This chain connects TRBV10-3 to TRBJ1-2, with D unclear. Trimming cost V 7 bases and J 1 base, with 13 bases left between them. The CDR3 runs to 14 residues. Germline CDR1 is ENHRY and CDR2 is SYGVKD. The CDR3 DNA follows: TGTGCCATCACCGCGGGAGCGAGTAACTATGGCTACACCTTC. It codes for CAITAGASNYGYTF.

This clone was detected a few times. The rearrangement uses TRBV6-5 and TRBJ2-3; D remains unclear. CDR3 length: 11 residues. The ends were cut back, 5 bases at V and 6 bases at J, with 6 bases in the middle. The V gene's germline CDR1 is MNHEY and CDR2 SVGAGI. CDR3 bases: TGTGCCAGCAGTGGATGGGATACGCAGTATTTT. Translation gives CASSGWDTQYF.

CDR3 coding DNA: TGTGCCAGCAGCTTAGTAGCCCTCACCGGGGAGCTGTTTTTT. Protein: CASSLVALTGELFF. The chain employs TRBV11-2 and TRBJ2-2; unclear D gene. This CDR3 is built from 14 residues. Germline-derived CDR1 and CDR2 are SGHAT and FQNNGV. The germline V and J ends were trimmed by 1 base and 4 bases, with 7 bases remaining between them.

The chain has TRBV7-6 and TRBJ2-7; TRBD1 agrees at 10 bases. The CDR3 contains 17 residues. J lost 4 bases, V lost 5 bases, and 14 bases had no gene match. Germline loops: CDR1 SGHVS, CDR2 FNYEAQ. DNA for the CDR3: TGTGCCAGCAGCCCTATACTTCCTGGACAGGGGGTGTACGAGCAGTACTTC. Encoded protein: CASSPILPGQGVYEQYF.

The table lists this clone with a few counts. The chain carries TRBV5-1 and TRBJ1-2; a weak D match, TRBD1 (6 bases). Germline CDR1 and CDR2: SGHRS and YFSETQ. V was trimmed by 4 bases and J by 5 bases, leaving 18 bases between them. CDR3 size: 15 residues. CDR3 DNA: TGCGCCAGCAGCATACATCAGGGACAAGGGTATGGCTACACCTTC. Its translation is CASSIHQGQGYGYTF.